Listed below are T cell receptor beta chains from one sample, sequenced in a study of blood T cells in healthy people across ages. MiXCR, run by TCRdb on the 5' RACE reads, gives a single entry per CDR3 protein. The repertoire holds about 1.7 million distinct CDR3 sequences, with over 25% as singletons. Material: blood. The receptors originated from a woman between 25 and 40 years old in good health. Each CDR3 is given with its conserved first and last residue. The order of the fields is D gene, J gene, clone size, V gene, CDR3 protein, CDR3 DNA. The D gene is left open where the match is weak. Clone size is not always given. Where it is, it says once, few, many or a class for expanded clones.

>TRBD1|TRBJ2-7|.|TRBV6-5
CASRADRGLNEQYF
TGTGCCAGCAGGGCGGACAGGGGGCTCAATGAGCAGTACTTC
>.|TRBJ2-3|many|TRBV7-2
CASSLRRGSTDTQYF
TGTGCCAGCAGCTTAAGGCGCGGTAGCACAGATACGCAGTATTTT
>TRBD1|TRBJ2-5|.|TRBV2
CASTTRQGPETQYF
TGTGCCAGCACAACCCGACAGGGGCCGGAGACCCAGTACTTC
>.|TRBJ1-6|.|TRBV28
CASSLRAQGSPLHF
TGTGCCAGCAGTCTCCGGGCCCAAGGGTCACCCCTCCACTTT
>.|TRBJ2-3|many|TRBV5-1
CASSRIRTDTQYF
TGCGCCAGCAGTAGGATCCGCACAGATACGCAGTATTTT
>.|TRBJ1-6|.|TRBV5-1
CASSPVTNSPLHF
TGCGCCAGCAGCCCGGTGACGAATTCACCCCTCCACTTT
>TRBD2|TRBJ2-1|.|TRBV30
CAWRGSGGPNNEQFF
TGTGCCTGGAGGGGCAGCGGGGGGCCTAACAATGAGCAGTTCTTC
>TRBD1|TRBJ2-1|many|TRBV6-5
CASSYSAGTGAYNEQFF
TGTGCCAGCAGTTACTCTGCCGGGACAGGGGCCTACAATGAGCAGTTCTTC
>TRBD1|TRBJ1-2|.|TRBV7-2
CASRPPTRTQGADGYTF
TGTGCCAGCAGGCCCCCAACCCGTACACAGGGGGCTGATGGATACACCTTC
>TRBD1|TRBJ2-7|few|TRBV24-1
CATSDSDRGDEQYF
TGTGCCACCAGTGATTCGGACAGGGGTGACGAGCAGTACTTC
>.|TRBJ1-1|.|TRBV19
CASSIMVGQEAFF
TGTGCCAGTAGTATAATGGTCGGCCAGGAAGCTTTCTTT
>.|TRBJ2-7|many|TRBV5-1
CASSFTLTGRTYEQYF
TGCGCCAGCAGCTTCACCCTGACAGGTCGAACCTACGAGCAGTACTTC
>TRBD1|TRBJ2-1|few|TRBV27
CASSLVGTVGMVWNERFF
TGTGCCAGCAGTTTAGTTGGGACAGTCGGTATGGTTTGGAATGAGCGGTTCTTC
>.|TRBJ2-5|.|TRBV2
CASRGFVQETQYF
TGTGCCAGCAGGGGGTTTGTGCAAGAGACCCAGTACTTC
>TRBD2|TRBJ2-5|.|TRBV24-1
CATSDRTSQETQYF
TGTGCCACCAGTGACCGGACTAGCCAAGAGACCCAGTACTTC
>.|TRBJ1-6|few|TRBV30
CAWRDRINSPLHF
TGTGCCTGGAGAGACCGCATTAATTCACCCCTCCACTTT
>.|TRBJ2-1|few|TRBV9
CASSGVSKAGNSYNEQFF
TGTGCCAGCAGCGGGGTAAGCAAAGCGGGCAACTCCTACAATGAGCAGTTCTTC
>.|TRBJ2-5|.|TRBV5-4
CASSVGTDGVTQYF
TGTGCCAGCAGCGTCGGGACCGACGGGGTGACCCAGTACTTC
>.|TRBJ1-1|.|TRBV4-1
CASSLSMGTEAFF
TGCGCCAGCAGTCTAAGCATGGGCACTGAAGCTTTCTTT
>TRBD1|TRBJ1-2|.|TRBV6-1
CASSEVYGQGKFWYYGYTF
TGTGCCAGCAGTGAAGTTTACGGACAGGGAAAATTTTGGTACTATGGCTACACCTTC
>.|TRBJ2-1|.|TRBV12-3/TRBV12-4
CASSLEGPDEQFF
TGTGCCAGCAGTTTAGAGGGTCCCGATGAGCAGTTCTTC
>.|TRBJ2-7|.|TRBV27
CASSYQQSLYEQYF
TGTGCCAGCAGTTATCAACAGAGTCTCTACGAGCAGTACTTC
>.|TRBJ2-5|many|TRBV6-1
CATLCGNVQETQYF
TGTGCCACCCTCTGCGGGAACGTACAAGAGACCCAGTACTTC
>.|TRBJ2-1|.|TRBV20-1
CSASSGGVLNEQFF
TGCAGTGCTAGTTCCGGCGGGGTCCTCAATGAGCAGTTCTTC
>TRBD1|TRBJ2-5|.|TRBV6-5
CASSYSGQPRETQYF
TGTGCCAGCAGTTACTCGGGACAGCCGAGGGAGACCCAGTACTTC
>TRBD2|TRBJ2-3|few|TRBV27
CASSGTSGGMDTQYF
TGTGCCAGCAGCGGGACTAGCGGGGGGATGGATACGCAGTATTTT
>TRBD2|TRBJ2-5|many|TRBV20-1
CSATWTSGQETQYF
TGCAGTGCTACTTGGACTAGCGGTCAAGAGACCCAGTACTTC
>TRBD1|TRBJ2-7|many|TRBV5-1
CASSLVRDSSTYEQYF
TGCGCCAGCAGCTTGGTCAGGGACAGCTCCACCTACGAGCAGTACTTC
>TRBD1|TRBJ2-4|.|TRBV19
CASSIRQGAREQYF
TGTGCCAGTAGTATTCGGCAGGGGGCCCGGGAGCAGTACTTC
>.|TRBJ2-4|few|TRBV3-1
CASSQLLSGNEQYF
TGTGCCAGCAGCCAACTTCTTAGTGGCAATGAGCAGTACTTC
>TRBD1|TRBJ1-4|.|TRBV5-1
CASSLTDRENEKLFF
TGCGCCAGCAGCTTGACCGACAGGGAGAATGAAAAACTGTTTTTT
>TRBD1|TRBJ1-1|.|TRBV7-9
CASSYRGSGTGGELSEAFF
TGTGCCAGCAGCTACAGGGGGTCCGGGACAGGGGGCGAATTAAGTGAAGCTTTCTTT
>TRBD2|TRBJ2-1|.|TRBV6-5
CASRFSLGTSGSHEQFF
TGTGCCAGCAGATTCTCTCTGGGGACTAGCGGGAGTCATGAGCAGTTCTTC
>TRBD2|TRBJ2-3|few|TRBV7-3
CASSLSLAGLNTQYF
TGTGCCAGCAGCTTATCTCTAGCGGGGTTAAATACGCAGTATTTT
>TRBD2|TRBJ2-3|many|TRBV29-1
CSVGLAGTDTQYF
TGCAGCGTTGGACTAGCCGGCACAGATACGCAGTATTTT
>.|TRBJ2-7|few|TRBV6-6
CATSNRGLYEQYF
TGTGCCACTTCCAATAGGGGACTCTACGAGCAGTACTTC
>TRBD1|TRBJ2-1|once|TRBV28
CASSSLGQGSYEQFF
TGTGCCAGCAGCTCCCTGGGACAGGGATCCTACGAGCAGTTCTTC
>.|TRBJ1-5|few|TRBV12-3/TRBV12-4
CASSFSGTDQPQHF
TGTGCCAGCAGTTTTTCAGGGACGGATCAGCCCCAGCATTTT
>TRBD1|TRBJ1-2|.|TRBV7-9
CASTRTGGVYGYTF
TGTGCCAGCACCAGGACAGGGGGCGTCTATGGCTACACCTTC
>TRBD2|TRBJ2-5|.|TRBV11-2
CASSVTSGGIQETQYF
TGTGCCAGCAGCGTCACTAGCGGGGGTATCCAAGAGACCCAGTACTTC